One sample yielded the 17 T cell receptor beta chains listed below, sequenced in a study of blood T cells in healthy people across ages. It was with a sample-barcoded 5' primer and a J-beta primer mix that a second PCR of about 6 to 11 cycles was run. TCRdb re-called the 5' RACE reads through MiXCR, storing one row per CDR3 protein. The table has roughly 730,000 distinct CDR3 sequences, roughly three fifths seen once. Sequencing used blood. The receptor source for this set is a man in his forties or fifties in good health.

This chain links TRBV9 with TRBJ1-1; D unclear. Germline CDR1 and CDR2: SGDLS and YYNGEE. The CDR3 is made up of 15 amino acids. The V end was cut by 3 bases, the J end by 6 bases, with 18 bases between. CDR3 DNA sequence: TGTGCCAGCAGCGCCCTTACAAACAGAGACCCTGAAGCTTTCTTT. Translated: CASSALTNRDPEAFF.

The CDR3 bases are TGTGCCAGCAGTCCCAACGGGGGGACTGAGCAGTTCTTC. Translated, it gives CASSPNGGTEQFF. This chain connects TRBV27 to TRBJ2-1; 7 bases fit TRBD2. The V gene end was trimmed by 5 bases and the J gene end by 9 bases; junction bases not matched to a gene: 7. CDR3 length: 13 amino acids. CDR1 is MNHEY, CDR2 SMNVEV, per germline (reference sequence).

The sample holds many counts of this clonotype. The chain links TRBV11-3 to TRBJ2-5, with D perhaps being TRBD1 or TRBD2 (6 bases each). V was trimmed by 5 bases and J by 5 bases, leaving 9 bases between them. CDR3 size: 12 residues. Germline assignment: CDR1 SGHNT and CDR2 YENEEA. The CDR3 reads CASSQGGETQYF. In nucleotides, the CDR3 is TGTGCCAGCAGCCAAGGGGGGGAGACCCAGTACTTC.

This chain links TRBV7-2 with TRBJ2-3; no clear D gene. Trimming shortened V by 1 base and J by 0 bases, and 11 bases separated the two germline ends. Germline V gene sequence: CDR1 SGHTA, CDR2 FQGNSA. This CDR3 is 16 amino acids long. Written as DNA, the CDR3 is TGTGCCAGCAGCTTAGACCGGGCAGCTAGCACAGATACGCAGTATTTT. Amino acid sequence: CASSLDRAASTDTQYF.

The chain carries TRBV5-1 and TRBJ2-5; no firm D call. Germline lookup yields CDR1 SGHRS and CDR2 YFSETQ. CDR3 length: 16 residues. Trimming removed 3 bases at V and 1 base at J, with 16 bases between. Here the CDR3 DNA reads TGCGCCAGCAGCTGGCAAGAAAACAGACCCCAAGAGACCCAGTACTTC. It specifies CASSWQENRPQETQYF.

V usage is TRBV24-1 and J usage is TRBJ2-3, with D uncertain. Trimming took off 9 bases at V and 8 bases at J, with 11 bases between the two ends. This CDR3 has 11 residues. Looked up from germline, CDR1 is KGHDR and CDR2 is SFDVKD. The chain's CDR3 is CATGSGVTQYF. In DNA form, the CDR3 reads TGTGCCACCGGGTCGGGCGTTACGCAGTATTTT.

This chain uses TRBV4-1 with TRBJ1-4; D uncertain. CDR3 size: 13 residues. In germline, CDR1 is MGHRA, CDR2 YSYEKL. Trimming took off 0 bases at V and 9 bases at J, with 8 bases between the two ends. CDR3 in DNA: TGCGCCAGCAGCCAAGAAGGAGGGCAAAAACTGTTTTTT. It translates to CASSQEGGQKLFF.

This clonotype turned up a few times. The V call is TRBV5-1, the J call TRBJ2-6, with 7 bases identical to TRBD2. Germline V CDR1 and CDR2: SGHRS, YFSETQ. The CDR3 loop spans 17 amino acids. The J segment lost 2 bases and the V segment lost 1 base, leaving 6 bases of the junction unmatched. Here the CDR3 reads CASSLIGGRTGANVLTF. The CDR3 DNA reads as TGCGCCAGCAGCTTGATCGGGGGGAGGACTGGGGCCAACGTCCTGACTTTC.

The chain recombines TRBV25-1 with TRBJ2-7; TRBD2 matches 9 bases. After removal of 5 bases from V and 1 base from J, the junction contained 9 bases not matched to a gene. The CDR3 length is 16 residues. The V gene's germline CDR1 is MGHDK and CDR2 SYGVNS. The CDR3 region is CASSREASGKSYEQYF. In DNA, the CDR3 is TGTGCCAGCAGTCGGGAGGCTAGCGGGAAGTCCTACGAGCAGTACTTC.

This clonotype appeared a few times. The chain combines TRBV18 with TRBJ1-4; D remains ambiguous. The germline gives CDR1 KGHSH, CDR2 LQKENI. The V gene lost 1 base and the J gene lost 0 bases, with 9 bases spanning the gap. The CDR3 is made up of 16 amino acids. DNA of the CDR3: TGTGCCAGCTCACCACTTCCGACTTCAACTAATGAAAAACTGTTTTTT. Its protein product is CASSPLPTSTNEKLFF.

V gene TRBV7-3 combines with J gene TRBJ2-1; 10 bases fit TRBD2. V lost 8 bases and J lost 5; bases outside the gene matches: 9. Per the germline V gene, CDR1 is SGHTA and CDR2 is FQGTGA. This CDR3 is built from 15 residues. The CDR3 loop is CASSPGLAYNNEQFF. In DNA, the CDR3 is TGTGCCAGCTCCCCGGGACTAGCGTACAACAATGAGCAGTTCTTC.

The chain uses TRBV5-1 and TRBJ1-2, with D uncertain. This CDR3 is built from 16 residues. CDR1 and CDR2 from the germline V gene are SGHRS and YFSETQ. V was cut by 3 bases and J by 6 bases, with 21 bases left in between. The CDR3 bases are TGCGCCAGCAGCTCCCCCTCGAAGGGAACCGCAAATGGCTACACCTTC. As protein: CASSSPSKGTANGYTF.

This clonotype was observed at least ten times. The chain is built from TRBV3-1 and TRBJ2-7; 7 bases line up with TRBD2. Germline values: CDR1 LGHDT, CDR2 YNNKEL (reference sequence). The V gene end was trimmed by 2 bases and the J gene end by 0 bases; junction bases not matched to a gene: 1. This CDR3 contains 14 residues. CDR3 amino acids: CASSQTSASYEQYF. The CDR3 DNA reads as TGTGCCAGCAGCCAAACTAGCGCCTCCTACGAGCAGTACTTC.

The chain combines TRBV20-1 with TRBJ1-2; no clear D. The V end was cut by 8 bases, the J end by 5 bases, with 18 bases between. Germline V gives CDR1 DFQATT, CDR2 SNEGSKA (reference sequence). CDR3 length: 13 residues. CDR3 DNA sequence: TGCAGTTGGTTGAGAGCCGAATTTTATGGCTACACCTTC. Translated, it gives CSWLRAEFYGYTF.

This chain links TRBV7-6 with TRBJ2-1, with TRBD2 as a possible D gene (6 bases). CDR3 length equals 13 residues. V was clipped by 4 bases and J by 9 bases, with 13 bases between them. The germline V gene encodes CDR1 SGHVS and CDR2 FNYEAQ. CDR3 residues: CASSSRTSSEQFF. DNA of the CDR3: TGTGCCAGCAGCTCCCGAACTAGCAGTGAGCAGTTCTTC.

The chain recombines TRBV12-3 or TRBV12-4 with TRBJ2-3; D gene uncertain. This CDR3 has 13 amino acids. Trimming stripped 5 bases from V and 4 bases from J, with 10 bases between. CDR3 sequence reads: CASSPPYPDTQYF. CDR3 bases: TGTGCCAGCAGTCCCCCTTACCCAGATACGCAGTATTTT.

This clonotype was picked up a small number of times. V usage is TRBV12-3 or TRBV12-4 and J usage is TRBJ2-5; D is unresolved. There are 17 residues in the CDR3. Trimming stripped 5 bases from V and 2 bases from J, with 21 bases between. The CDR3 DNA reads as TGTGCCAGCAGTCAATTTTCCTCCTTGTGGTTACAAGAGACCCAGTACTTC. Its translation is CASSQFSSLWLQETQYF.